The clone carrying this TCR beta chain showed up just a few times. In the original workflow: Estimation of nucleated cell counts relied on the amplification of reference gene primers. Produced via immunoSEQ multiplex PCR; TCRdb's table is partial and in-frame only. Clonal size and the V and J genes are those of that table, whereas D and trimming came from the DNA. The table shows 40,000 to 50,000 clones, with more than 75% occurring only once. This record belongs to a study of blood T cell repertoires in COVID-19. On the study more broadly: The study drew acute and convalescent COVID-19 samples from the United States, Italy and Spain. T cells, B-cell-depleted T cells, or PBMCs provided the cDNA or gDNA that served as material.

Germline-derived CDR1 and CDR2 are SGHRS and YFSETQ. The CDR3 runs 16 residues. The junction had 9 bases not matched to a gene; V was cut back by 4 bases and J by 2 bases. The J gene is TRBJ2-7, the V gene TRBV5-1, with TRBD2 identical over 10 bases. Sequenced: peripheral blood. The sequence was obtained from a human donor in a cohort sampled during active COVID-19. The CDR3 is CASSESSSGRAYEQYF. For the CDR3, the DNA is TGCGCCAGCAGCGAGTCCTCGAGCGGGAGGGCCTACGAGCAGTACTTC.